This TCR beta chain was sequenced during a study of T-cell reconstitution after alpha-beta-depleted transplantation in children. Unique molecular identifiers were incorporated during preparation of the TCRbeta library. MiXCR, run by TCRdb on the PCR reads, gives a single entry per CDR3 protein. The data show 500,000 or so distinct CDR3 sequences, approximately 29% seen once. About this clonotype itself: It is unclear where the CDR3 begins or ends on the DNA, so no DNA is shown, and the CDR3 is as TCRdb lists it.

Counting both end residues, the CDR3 totals 16 amino acids. Sequenced here: PBMCs from the stem cell graft donor, sampled from the stem cell graft. The V call is TRBV7-5, the J call TRBJ2-7. TRBV7-5 is a pseudogene. The receptor's source is a human donor who donated a stem cell graft to a child with aplastic anemia. CDR3: CISVPEAAGRTYEQYF.